Below, 17 T cell receptor beta chains from the same sample are listed, as sequenced in a study of Ad26.COV2.S vaccination and SARS-CoV-2 variants. The sample's treatment: some 20 received Ad26.COV2.S at low or high dose, single or two shots; several received placebo; per-sample allocation not given. Each sample was drawn 63 days after the first injection (of vaccine or placebo). Profiling relied on immunoSEQ multiplex PCR, and the TCRdb table lists in-frame clones only, not all of them. The table records more than 400,000 clones, around 92% of them present only once. The specimen was peripheral blood, collected in a trial of Ad26.COV2.S vaccine versus placebo. The receptors originated from a person aged 18 to 59 who received the Ad26.COV2.S COVID-19 vaccine or a placebo.

The V gene is TRBV7-9, the J gene TRBJ1-4, with 7 bases lining up with TRBD1. The junction had 3 bases not matched to a gene; V was cut back by 3 bases and J by 5 bases. CDR1 and CDR2 (germline): SEHNR, FQNEAQ (reference sequence). This CDR3 region has 14 residues. The CDR3 loop is CASSLGQRNEKLFF. DNA for the CDR3: TGTGCCAGCAGCTTGGGACAGAGAAATGAAAAACTGTTTTTT.

V and J are TRBV5-1 and TRBJ2-2, with TRBD1 matching over 7 bases. V gave up 3 bases and J gave up 0 bases; unmatched junction bases: 8. The CDR3 has 17 residues. Germline assignment: CDR1 SGHRS and CDR2 YFSETQ. CDR3 amino acids: CASSSITGTANTGELFF. CDR3 bases: TGCGCCAGCAGCTCAATAACCGGGACAGCGAACACCGGGGAGCTGTTTTTT.

CDR3 loop: CASSLSGGADNEQFF. As DNA, the CDR3 is TGTGCCAGCAGCCTCAGCGGGGGGGCGGACAATGAGCAGTTCTTC. This sequence joins TRBV28 and TRBJ2-1; the match to TRBD2 covers 10 bases. The CDR3 sequence is 15 residues long. CDR1 is MDHEN, CDR2 SYDVKM, per germline. V lost 6 bases and J lost 5; bases outside the gene matches: 7.

This rearrangement joins TRBV10-3 to TRBJ2-7; D gene uncertain. CDR1 and CDR2 (germline): ENHRY, SYGVKD. Trimming removed 0 bases at V and 4 bases at J, with 7 bases between. The CDR3 is 13 residues long. The CDR3 DNA reads as TGTGCCATCAGTGAGTCGATGCGGTACGAGCAGTACTTC. Its protein product is CAISESMRYEQYF.

The chain links TRBV29-1 to TRBJ1-5, with TRBD1 as a possible D gene (5 bases). The CDR3 extends over 13 amino acids. V gave up 4 bases and J gave up 0 bases, with 7 bases separating them. CDR1 SQVTM and CDR2 ANQGSEA come from the germline V gene. The CDR3 nucleotides read TGCAGCGTTGGACAGTCTAGCAATCAGCCCCAGCATTTT. Residues: CSVGQSSNQPQHF.

V gene TRBV11-2 combines with J gene TRBJ1-4; D remains unclear. The ends were cut back, 7 bases at V and 8 bases at J, with 11 bases in the middle. CDR1 SGHAT and CDR2 FQNNGV come from the germline V gene. The CDR3 length is 12 residues. CDR3 bases: TGTGCCAGCACCTACAGTGGGGAAAAACTGTTTTTT. Encoded protein: CASTYSGEKLFF.

The chain employs TRBV11-2 and TRBJ2-1, with 10 bases that match TRBD2. The CDR3 extends over 20 amino acids. CDR1 is SGHAT and CDR2 is FQNNGV in the germline V gene. The V gene end was trimmed by 0 bases and the J gene end by 4 bases; junction bases not matched to a gene: 15. The DNA for the CDR3 is TGTGCCAGCAGCTTAGATCTTGGGTGGCTAGCGGGGGTTTCATACAATGAGCAGTTCTTC. It translates to CASSLDLGWLAGVSYNEQFF. Full variable domain (missing parts from reference TRBV11-2 and TRBJ2-1): EAGVAQSPRYKIIEKRQSVAFWCNPISGHATLYWYQQILGQGPKLLIQFQNNGVVDDSQLPKDRFSAERLKGVDSTLKIQPAKLEDSAVYLCASSLDLGWLAGVSYNEQFFGPGTRLTVL.

The chain uses TRBV6-2 or TRBV6-3 and TRBJ2-3; D gene uncertain. CDR3 size: 12 residues. Germline V CDR1 and CDR2: MNHEY, SVGEGT. Between the trimmed V and J ends, which lost 5 bases and 2 bases, there was a span of 5 bases. The CDR3 nucleotides read TGTGCCAGCAGTCCCTACACAGATACGCAGTATTTT. Translated: CASSPYTDTQYF.

J is TRBJ2-7 and V is TRBV28; no clear D gene. Trimming stripped 6 bases from V and 4 bases from J, with 16 bases between. The CDR3 consists of 14 residues. Germline V lookup: CDR1 MDHEN, CDR2 SYDVKM. In DNA, the CDR3 is TGTGCCAGCAGGCCGGGTTACCTCCTATACGAGCAGTACTTC. Translation gives CASRPGYLLYEQYF.

This rearrangement joins TRBV19 to TRBJ2-2; D gene ambiguous. Trimming pared 6 bases from V and 1 base from J, leaving 3 bases between. The germline V gene encodes CDR1 LNHDA and CDR2 SQIVND (reference sequence). The CDR3 runs 12 residues. The CDR3 region is CASSKNTGELFF. DNA for the CDR3: TGTGCCAGTAGCAAGAACACCGGGGAGCTGTTTTTT.

J is TRBJ2-2 and V is TRBV7-9; 7 bases are a match to TRBD2. With V trimmed by 4 bases and J by 1 base, 0 bases remained unmatched. CDR1 and CDR2 (germline): SEHNR, FQNEAQ (reference sequence). This CDR3 has 14 amino acids. CDR3 sequence: CASSSSGNTGELFF. The CDR3 nucleotides are TGTGCCAGCAGCTCTAGCGGGAACACCGGGGAGCTGTTTTTT.

The chain uses TRBV4-3 and TRBJ1-2; unclear D gene. Looked up from germline, CDR1 is LGHNA and CDR2 is YSLEER. The CDR3 covers 15 residues. Between the trimmed V and J ends, which lost 3 bases and 3 bases, there was a span of 14 bases. The CDR3 is CASSQTSTGDYGYTF. Written as DNA, the CDR3 is TGCGCCAGCAGCCAGACGAGTACCGGCGACTATGGCTACACCTTC.

V is TRBV7-2 and J is TRBJ2-7; D call uncertain. Trimming shortened V by 3 bases and J by 0 bases, and 12 bases separated the two germline ends. Germline-derived CDR1 and CDR2 are SGHTA and FQGNSA. CDR3 length: 15 residues. The CDR3 sequence: CASSFSLSSSYEQYF. The DNA for the CDR3 is TGTGCCAGCAGCTTCTCCCTATCGAGCTCCTACGAGCAGTACTTC.

Here the CDR3 reads CAWSPGQGSGNTIYF. The DNA of the CDR3 is TGTGCCTGGAGCCCGGGACAGGGTAGTGGAAACACCATATATTTT. This chain joins TRBV30 and TRBJ1-3, with 9 bases identical to TRBD1. Germline V gene sequence: CDR1 GTSNPN, CDR2 SVGIG (reference sequence). This CDR3 comprises 15 residues. V shed 3 bases and J 3 bases; nucleotides not matched to a gene: 6.

The chain combines TRBV21-1 with TRBJ1-5. TRBV21-1 is reported as a pseudogene. The CDR3 consists of 16 residues. The CDR3 is CASSSVGDSSNQPQHF. In DNA, the CDR3 is TGTGCCAGCAGTTCCGTGGGGGACTCGTCCAATCAGCCCCAGCATTTT.

This clone was found once. This chain connects TRBV30 to TRBJ2-3, with D unresolved. V lost 0 bases and J 1 base, leaving 5 bases between the germline ends. The CDR3 sequence is 13 residues long. Germline values: CDR1 GTSNPN, CDR2 SVGIG (reference sequence). CDR3 loop: CAWSVTRTDTQYF. The DNA of the CDR3 is TGTGCCTGGAGTGTCACTCGCACAGATACGCAGTATTTT.

This clone was picked up a small number of times. The chain employs TRBV29-1 and TRBJ2-5, with 7 bases matching TRBD1. Germline-derived CDR1 and CDR2 are SQVTM and ANQGSEA. V trimming: 7 bases; J trimming: 5 bases; junction bases outside the gene matches: 10. The CDR3 covers 13 residues. The CDR3: CSAEGQLGETQYF. DNA for the CDR3: TGCAGCGCAGAGGGACAGTTGGGGGAGACCCAGTACTTC.